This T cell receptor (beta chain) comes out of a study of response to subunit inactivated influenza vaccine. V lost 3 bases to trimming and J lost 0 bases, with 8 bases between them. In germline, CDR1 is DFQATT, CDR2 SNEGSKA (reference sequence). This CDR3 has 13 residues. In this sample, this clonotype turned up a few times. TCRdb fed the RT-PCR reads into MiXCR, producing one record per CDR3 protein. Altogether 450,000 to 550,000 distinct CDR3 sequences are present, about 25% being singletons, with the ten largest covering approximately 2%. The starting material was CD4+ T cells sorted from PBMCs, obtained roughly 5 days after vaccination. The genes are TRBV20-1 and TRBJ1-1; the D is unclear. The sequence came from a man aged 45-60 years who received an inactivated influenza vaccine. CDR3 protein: CSARGYLNTEAFF. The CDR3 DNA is TGCAGTGCTAGGGGCTATCTGAACACTGAAGCTTTCTTT.